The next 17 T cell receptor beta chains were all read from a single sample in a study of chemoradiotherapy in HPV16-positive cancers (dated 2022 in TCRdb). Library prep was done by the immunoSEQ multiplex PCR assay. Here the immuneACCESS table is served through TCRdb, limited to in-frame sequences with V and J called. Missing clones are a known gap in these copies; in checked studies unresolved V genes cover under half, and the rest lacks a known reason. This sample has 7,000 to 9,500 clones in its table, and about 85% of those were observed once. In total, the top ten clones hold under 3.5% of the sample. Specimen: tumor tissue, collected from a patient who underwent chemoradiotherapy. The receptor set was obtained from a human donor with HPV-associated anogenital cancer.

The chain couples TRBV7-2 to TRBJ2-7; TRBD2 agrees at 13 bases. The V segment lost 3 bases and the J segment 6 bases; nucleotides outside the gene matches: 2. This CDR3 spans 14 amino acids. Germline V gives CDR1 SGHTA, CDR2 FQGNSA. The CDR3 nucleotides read TGTGCCAGCAGCTTGGGACTAGCGGGGAGCGAGCAGTACTTC. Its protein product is CASSLGLAGSEQYF.

CDR3 in amino acids: CASSVGGGSYNEQFF. CDR3 bases: TGTGCCAGCAGCGTGGGGGGGGGATCCTACAATGAGCAGTTCTTC. The chain links TRBV9 to TRBJ2-1; 7 bases fit TRBD2. V lost 2 bases, J lost 1 base, and 3 bases stayed unmatched. CDR3 length: 15 residues. The germline CDR1 and CDR2 sequences are SGDLS and YYNGEE.

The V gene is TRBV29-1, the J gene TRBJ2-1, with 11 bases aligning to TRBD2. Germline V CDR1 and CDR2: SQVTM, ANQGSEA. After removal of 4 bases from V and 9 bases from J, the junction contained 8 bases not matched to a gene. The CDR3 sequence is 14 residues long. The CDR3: CSVASGTSGSEQFF. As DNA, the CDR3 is TGCAGCGTTGCTTCCGGGACTAGCGGCAGTGAGCAGTTCTTC.

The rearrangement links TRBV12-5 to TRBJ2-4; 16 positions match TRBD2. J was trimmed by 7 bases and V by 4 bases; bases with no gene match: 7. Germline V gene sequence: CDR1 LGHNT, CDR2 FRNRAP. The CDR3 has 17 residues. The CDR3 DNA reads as TGTGCTAGTGGTTGGGGACTAGCGGGAGGGTATATGAACATTCAGTACTTC. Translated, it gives CASGWGLAGGYMNIQYF. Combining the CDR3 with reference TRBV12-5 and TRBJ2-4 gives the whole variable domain DARVTQTPRHKVTEMGQEVTMRCQPILGHNTVFWYRQTMMQGLELLAYFRNRAPLDDSGMPKDRFSAEMPDATLATLKIQPSEPRDSAVYFCASGWGLAGGYMNIQYFGAGTRLSVL.

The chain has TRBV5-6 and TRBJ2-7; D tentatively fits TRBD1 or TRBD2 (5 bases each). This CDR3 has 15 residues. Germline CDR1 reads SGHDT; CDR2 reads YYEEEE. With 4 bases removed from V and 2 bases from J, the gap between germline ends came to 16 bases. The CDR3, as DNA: TGTGCCAGCAGCCTGCGCCGGGACCGGGCCTACGAGCAGTACTTC. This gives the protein CASSLRRDRAYEQYF.

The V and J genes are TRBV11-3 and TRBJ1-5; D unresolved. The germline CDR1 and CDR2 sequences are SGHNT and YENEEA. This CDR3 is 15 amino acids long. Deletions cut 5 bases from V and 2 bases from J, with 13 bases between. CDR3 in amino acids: CASSEPRTCNQPQHF. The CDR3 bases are TGTGCCAGCAGCGAACCCCGGACGTGCAATCAGCCCCAGCATTTT.

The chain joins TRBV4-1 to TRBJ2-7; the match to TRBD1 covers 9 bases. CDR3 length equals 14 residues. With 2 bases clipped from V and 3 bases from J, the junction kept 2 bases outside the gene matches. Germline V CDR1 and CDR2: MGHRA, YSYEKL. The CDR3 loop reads CASSQTGGNYEQYF. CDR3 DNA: TGCGCCAGCAGCCAAACAGGGGGCAACTACGAGCAGTACTTC.

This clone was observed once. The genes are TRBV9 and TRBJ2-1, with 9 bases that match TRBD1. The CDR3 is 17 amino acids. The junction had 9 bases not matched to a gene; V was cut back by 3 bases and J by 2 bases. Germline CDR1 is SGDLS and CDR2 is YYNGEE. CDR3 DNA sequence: TGTGCCAGCAGCGAGACATCACAGGGGGCCACCTACAATGAGCAGTTCTTC. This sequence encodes CASSETSQGATYNEQFF.

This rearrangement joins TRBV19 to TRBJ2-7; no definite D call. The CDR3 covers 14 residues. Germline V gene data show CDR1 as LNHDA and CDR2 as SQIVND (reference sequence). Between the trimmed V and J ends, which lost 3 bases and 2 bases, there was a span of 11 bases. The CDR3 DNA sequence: TGTGCCAGTAGTATCCCTCTCCGCCCCTACGAGCAGTACTTC. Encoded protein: CASSIPLRPYEQYF.

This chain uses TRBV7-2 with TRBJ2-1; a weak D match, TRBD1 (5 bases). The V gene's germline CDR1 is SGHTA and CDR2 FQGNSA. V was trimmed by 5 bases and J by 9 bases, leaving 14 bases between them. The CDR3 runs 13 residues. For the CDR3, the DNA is TGTGCCAGCAGCAGCTTAGGTCAGGGTGAGCAGTTCTTC. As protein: CASSSLGQGEQFF.

The CDR3 bases are TGTGCCAGCAGCTTCCGGATGAACCTGGACTCCTACGAGCAGTACTTC. The encoded protein is CASSFRMNLDSYEQYF. The V gene is TRBV5-6, the J gene TRBJ2-7, with no clear D. Per germline, CDR1 SGHDT and CDR2 YYEEEE. V dropped 2 bases and J dropped 0 bases, with 15 bases sitting between them. There are 16 residues in the CDR3.

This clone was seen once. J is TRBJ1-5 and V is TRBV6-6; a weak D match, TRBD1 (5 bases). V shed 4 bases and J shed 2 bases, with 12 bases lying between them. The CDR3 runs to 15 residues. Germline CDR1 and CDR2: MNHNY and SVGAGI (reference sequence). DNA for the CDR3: TGTGCCAGCAGTTTTGGGGGAGGGGGCAATCAGCCCCAGCATTTT. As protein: CASSFGGGGNQPQHF.

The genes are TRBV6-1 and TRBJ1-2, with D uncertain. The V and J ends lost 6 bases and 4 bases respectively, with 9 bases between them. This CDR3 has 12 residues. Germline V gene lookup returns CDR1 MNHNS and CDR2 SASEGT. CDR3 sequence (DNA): TGTGCCAGCAGACCGGAGAGCTATGGCTACACCTTC. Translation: CASRPESYGYTF.

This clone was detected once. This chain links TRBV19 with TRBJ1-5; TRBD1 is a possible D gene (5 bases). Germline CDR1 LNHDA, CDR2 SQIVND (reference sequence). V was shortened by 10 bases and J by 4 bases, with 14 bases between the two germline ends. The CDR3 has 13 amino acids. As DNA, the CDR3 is TGTGCCACGACACGGACACAAAATCAGCCCCAGCATTTT. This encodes CATTRTQNQPQHF. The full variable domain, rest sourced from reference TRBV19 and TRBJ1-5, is DGGITQSPKYLFRKEGQNVTLSCEQNLNHDAMYWYRQDPGQGLRLIYYSQIVNDFQKGDIAEGYSVSREKKESFPLTVTSAQKNPTAFYLCATTRTQNQPQHFGDGTRLSIL.

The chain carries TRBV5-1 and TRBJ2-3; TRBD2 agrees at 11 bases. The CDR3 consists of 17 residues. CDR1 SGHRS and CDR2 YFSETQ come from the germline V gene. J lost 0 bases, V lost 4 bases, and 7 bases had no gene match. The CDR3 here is CASSPGLAGTSTDTQYF. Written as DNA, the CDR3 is TGCGCCAGCAGCCCAGGACTAGCGGGCACTAGCACAGATACGCAGTATTTT.

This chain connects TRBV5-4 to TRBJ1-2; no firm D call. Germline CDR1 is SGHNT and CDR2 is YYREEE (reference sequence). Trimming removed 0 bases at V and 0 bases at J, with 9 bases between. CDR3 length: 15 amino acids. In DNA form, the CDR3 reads TGTGCCAGCAGCTTGGCCGGCAGTTCTAACTATGGCTACACCTTC. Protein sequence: CASSLAGSSNYGYTF.

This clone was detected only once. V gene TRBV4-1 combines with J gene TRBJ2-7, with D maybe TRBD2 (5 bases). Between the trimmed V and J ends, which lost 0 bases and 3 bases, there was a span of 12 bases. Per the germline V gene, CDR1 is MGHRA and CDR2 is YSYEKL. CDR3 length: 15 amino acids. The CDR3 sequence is CASSQDEGLLYEQYF. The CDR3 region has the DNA TGCGCCAGCAGCCAAGATGAGGGTTTGCTCTACGAGCAGTACTTC.